What follows is one T cell receptor beta chain and its context. This specimen comes from a study of blood T cell repertoires in COVID-19. Study context: Specimens from acute and convalescent COVID-19 originated in the United States, Italy and Spain.

TCRdb keeps only in-frame clones here, not all; method: immunoSEQ multiplex PCR. This table holds fewer than 14,000 clones, 75% to 90% found once. This CDR3 has 15 residues. The V end lost 3 bases, the J end lost 12 bases, and 21 bases lay between the germline ends. Germline V gene sequence: CDR1 SGHAT, CDR2 FQNNGV. Sequencing input: peripheral blood. The V and J genes are TRBV11-2 and TRBJ2-1; maybe TRBD2 (5 bases). The receptor's source is a human donor in a cohort sampled during active COVID-19. CDR3 sequence reads: CASSFLLGGSVRQFF. DNA of the CDR3: TGTGCCAGCAGCTTTTTATTAGGTGGGAGCGTTCGGCAGTTCTTC. Filled out from reference TRBV11-2 and TRBJ2-1, the complete variable domain reads EAGVAQSPRYKIIEKRQSVAFWCNPISGHATLYWYQQILGQGPKLLIQFQNNGVVDDSQLPKDRFSAERLKGVDSTLKIQPAKLEDSAVYLCASSFLLGGSVRQFFGPGTRLTVL.